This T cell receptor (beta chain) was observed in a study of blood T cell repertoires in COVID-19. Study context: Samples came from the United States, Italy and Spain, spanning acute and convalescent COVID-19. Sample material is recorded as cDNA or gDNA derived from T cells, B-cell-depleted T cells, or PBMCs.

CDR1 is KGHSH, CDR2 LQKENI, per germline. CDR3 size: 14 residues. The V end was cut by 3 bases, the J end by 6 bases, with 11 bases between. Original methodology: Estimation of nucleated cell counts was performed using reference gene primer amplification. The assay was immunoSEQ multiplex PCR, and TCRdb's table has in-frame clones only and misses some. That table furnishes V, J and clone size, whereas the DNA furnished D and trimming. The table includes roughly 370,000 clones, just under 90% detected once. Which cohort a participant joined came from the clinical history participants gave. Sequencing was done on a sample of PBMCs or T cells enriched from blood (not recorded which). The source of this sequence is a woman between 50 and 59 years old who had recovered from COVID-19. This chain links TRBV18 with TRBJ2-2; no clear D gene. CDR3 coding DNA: TGTGCCAGCTCACCGACTCCCTTGGCCGGGGAGCTGTTTTTT. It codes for CASSPTPLAGELFF.